Here is one TCR beta chain with its context. Alongside a J-beta primer mix, a sample-barcoded 5' primer served in a second PCR lasting about 7 to 12 cycles. There were at least 3 million CDR3-containing paired-end reads obtained from each sample. A single record per CDR3 protein comes from TCRdb applying MiXCR to the 5' RACE reads. The sample shows roughly 1,800,000 distinct CDR3 sequences, about 49% of them seen only once. The germline V gene encodes CDR1 MDHEN and CDR2 SYDVKM. V was pared by 3 bases and J by 7 bases, with 7 bases between. This CDR3 is 11 amino acids long. This sample is drawn from a study of blood T cells in healthy people across ages.

Sequencing input: blood. The receptor was isolated from a woman between 35 and 50 years old in good health. V and J are TRBV28 and TRBJ2-7; D not certain. The CDR3 nucleotides are TGTGCCAGCAGTTTTTTCAGGGAGCAGTACTTC. Residues: CASSFFREQYF.